The present T cell receptor (beta chain) was sequenced within a study of T cell repertoires in cytomegalovirus infection. Whole-study context: An indication of both CMV infection and matching HLA type came from public TCR beta signatures.

TCRdb analysed the reads with MiXCR anew, one entry per CDR3 protein. The sample yields more than 300,000 distinct CDR3 sequences, about 35% seen once. Study results and limitations: There were HLA-C-restricted CMV-specific TCR beta clonotypes dominating the ex vivo response. Cumulated frequencies of public TCR beta families served to identify carriers of CMV plus the relevant HLA.

The CDR3 loop spans 13 amino acids. The V end lost 2 bases, the J end lost 3 bases, and 7 bases lay between the germline ends. Germline V gene data show CDR1 as SGHTA and CDR2 as FQGNSA. Details on this clonotype: The antigen is not known.

The rearrangement uses TRBV7-2 and TRBJ1-1; unclear D gene. The sample here was cultured PBMCs, taken from culture after CMV antigen stimulation. The TCR was taken from a human donor in good health (CMV status not recorded). Some clones in this sample may be carry-over from other donors' samples. The CDR3 DNA follows: TGTGCCAGCAGCTTAATTCAGGACACTGAAGCTTTCTTT. Translating it yields CASSLIQDTEAFF.